Below, 9 T cell receptor beta chains from the same sample are listed, as sequenced in a study of T cells in Graves' hyperthyroidism and ophthalmopathy. TCR beta CDR3 region amplification was performed from RNA transcripts. HTBI primers were used for first-round RT-PCR of the TCR CDR3. TCRdb independently ran MiXCR on the multiplex PCR reads; one entry per CDR3 protein. This table has around 520,000 distinct CDR3 sequences, approximately 25% appearing once. The sample comprised blood. The receptors shown here come from a woman in her twenties or thirties with Graves' ophthalmopathy.

V and J are TRBV6-1 and TRBJ2-7; a weak D match, TRBD2 (6 bases). Germline loops: CDR1 MNHNS, CDR2 SASEGT. This CDR3 has 14 residues. V was shortened by 5 bases and J by 0 bases, with 11 bases between the two germline ends. CDR3 coding DNA: TGTGCCAGCAGTCGGATGGGAGGCTCCTACGAGCAGTACTTC. Protein: CASSRMGGSYEQYF.

Regarding this clonotype: Sequence at one end of the junction differs from germline and may be a read error. This chain links TRBV6-1 with TRBJ1-1, with TRBD1 as a possible D gene (5 bases). This CDR3 has 15 residues. Germline V gives CDR1 MNHNS, CDR2 SASEGT. In nucleotides, the CDR3 is TGTGCCGGCAGTGCACCTAGGGACGTGAACACTGAAGCTTTCTTT. Translation: CAGSAPRDVNTEAFF.

This clonotype was picked up a small number of times. This rearrangement joins TRBV12-3 or TRBV12-4 to TRBJ2-7; D call uncertain. Between the trimmed V and J ends, which lost 1 base and 3 bases, there was a span of 7 bases. The CDR3 is 13 amino acids. CDR3 residues: CASSLGRVYEQYF. Written as DNA, the CDR3 is TGTGCCAGCAGTTTAGGACGGGTCTACGAGCAGTACTTC.

This clonotype has only a few counts. The rearrangement uses TRBV2 and TRBJ1-1, with D unclear. The CDR3 totals 14 residues. The V gene's germline CDR1 is SNHLY and CDR2 FYNNEI. Between the trimmed V and J ends, which lost 4 bases and 0 bases, there was a span of 9 bases. As DNA, the CDR3 is TGTGCCAGCAGTGCGGATGAAATGAACACTGAAGCTTTCTTT. Its translation is CASSADEMNTEAFF.

J is TRBJ1-6 and V is TRBV20-1; 10 bases are shared with TRBD1. Germline CDR1 and CDR2: DFQATT and SNEGSKA (reference sequence). CDR3 length equals 15 residues. The trim removed 3 bases at V and 7 bases at J, leaving 6 bases unmatched. The CDR3, as DNA: TGCAGTGCTAGGTCCCGGGACAGGGGCAATTCACCCCTCCACTTT. Amino acid sequence: CSARSRDRGNSPLHF.

The table lists this clonotype with many counts. This may be a read error: a much more frequent sequence differs by one nucleotide. The chain recombines TRBV5-1 with TRBJ1-2, with D perhaps matching TRBD1 (5 bases). This CDR3 comprises 15 residues. Germline V gene lookup returns CDR1 SGHRS and CDR2 YFSETQ. CDR3 amino acids: CTSSLVPTDIYGYTF. The CDR3 DNA sequence: TGCACCAGCAGCTTGGTTCCGACAGACATCTATGGCTACACCTTC.

This clonotype has a count of ten or more. This rearrangement joins TRBV27 to TRBJ1-2; D not resolved. V lost 3 bases to trimming and J lost 4 bases, with 9 bases between them. Germline lookup yields CDR1 MNHEY and CDR2 SMNVEV (reference sequence). CDR3 length: 13 amino acids. The CDR3 bases are TGTGCCAGCAGTTTGGGGAGGCCCTATGGCTACACCTTC. Amino acids: CASSLGRPYGYTF.

This chain uses TRBV11-2 with TRBJ2-7; 11 nucleotides match TRBD1. Germline CDR1 reads SGHAT; CDR2 reads FQNNGV. CDR3 length: 18 amino acids. V shed 5 bases and J 12 bases; nucleotides not matched to a gene: 24. The CDR3 protein is CASSPILRIGTGGTSMYF. The CDR3 nucleotides are TGTGCCAGCAGCCCTATTCTCCGTATAGGGACAGGGGGGACCTCCATGTACTTC.

This clonotype was detected ten times or more. V gene TRBV6-1 combines with J gene TRBJ2-7; possibly TRBD2 for D (6 bases). The CDR3 consists of 13 residues. CDR1 MNHNS and CDR2 SASEGT come from the germline V gene. V lost 8 bases and J lost 7, with 18 bases in between. The CDR3 sequence: CASVLRTGGEQYF. The CDR3 region has the DNA TGTGCCAGCGTCCTTCGGACTGGAGGGGAGCAGTACTTC.